This T cell receptor beta chain derives from a study of blood T cell repertoires in COVID-19. Overall study: Acute and convalescent COVID-19 samples came from the United States, Italy and Spain.

Of note for this clone: At one end the junction does not follow the germline gene, possibly because of a read error.

Germline V gives CDR1 SSHAT, CDR2 FNYEAQ (reference sequence). The CDR3 totals 13 residues. Generated by immunoSEQ multiplex PCR, the TCRdb table keeps only in-frame clones and is missing some. Counted here are around 140,000 clones, approximately 81% occurring once; the ten biggest clones make up over 7.5%. The specimen was peripheral blood. The J gene is TRBJ2-3, the V gene TRBV7-7; D is uncertain. The origin of this receptor is a woman in her sixties or seventies with active or convalescent COVID-19. As DNA, the CDR3 is TGTGCTAGCAGCTTAGAGCAGCGAGATACGCAGTATTTT. Residues: CASSLEQRDTQYF.